The clone carrying this TCR beta chain has a single count. V lost 8 bases to trimming and J lost 4 bases, with 9 bases between them. Germline lookup yields CDR1 SNHLY and CDR2 FYNNEI. This CDR3 comprises 13 residues. Original analysis: Researchers report that nucleated cell counts were estimated from reference gene primer amplification. Measured with immunoSEQ multiplex PCR; TCRdb has only the in-frame clones, and not every one. V and J calls plus clone size are reproduced from that table; the DNA served to infer D and trimming. The table includes about 220,000 clones, around 84% detected once. This sample stems from a study of blood T cell repertoires in COVID-19. On the study more broadly: COVID-19 samples collected from the United States, Italy and Spain covered acute and convalescent phases. Sources were T cells, B-cell-depleted T cells, or PBMCs; the material itself was cDNA or gDNA.

The J gene is TRBJ2-6, the V gene TRBV2; a weak D match, TRBD1 (5 bases). The material sequenced was peripheral blood. This receptor was obtained from a man aged 25-40 years with active or convalescent COVID-19. The CDR3: CASQDTGANVLTF. DNA for the CDR3: TGTGCCAGCCAGGACACCGGGGCCAACGTCCTGACTTTC.